A single sample is the source of the 6 T cell receptor beta chains below, sequenced in a study of tumor and adjacent non-tumor tissue in lung cancer. The template was RNA from unsorted bulk tissue. This non-tumor lung sample came from over 3 cm beyond the tumor edge. A modified ARM-PCR protocol with three rounds of nested PCR amplified TCRbeta. TCRdb recomputed calls from the multiplex PCR reads with MiXCR, one row per CDR3 protein. The table records 50,000 or so distinct CDR3 sequences, 60% to 80% of them present only once. Sequencing input: distant non-tumor lung tissue. Receptors originate from an older woman with non-small cell lung cancer.

This clonotype was counted a single time. One end of the junction fails to match germline, which may point to a read error. V gene TRBV11-2 combines with J gene TRBJ2-1; no clear D. CDR1 and CDR2 from the germline V gene are SGHAT and FQNNGV. This CDR3 has 13 residues. As DNA, the CDR3 is TGTGCCAGCAGAGTGTGGATTCGCAATGGGCAGTTCTTC. As protein: CASRVWIRNGQFF.

Of note for this clonotype: A junction boundary mismatches the germline segment, possibly from a read error. The chain combines TRBV11-1 with TRBJ1-3; D gene unclear. Germline-derived CDR1 and CDR2 are SGHAT and FQDESV (reference sequence). This CDR3 region has 13 residues. CDR3 in DNA: TGTACCAGCAGCGCCGTCGGGGAAAACACCATACATTTT. Its protein product is CTSSAVGENTIHF.

To note about this clonotype: The junction departs from the called germline gene at one end, perhaps through a read error. This rearrangement joins TRBV11-2 to TRBJ1-5; D not certain. CDR3 size: 13 residues. CDR1 SGHAT and CDR2 FQNNGV come from the germline V gene. The CDR3, as DNA: TGTGACAGCGGCTATCACAGCAATCAGCCCCAGCATTTT. Residues: CDSGYHSNQPQHF.

As concerns this clonotype: The junction departs from germline at one end; a sequencing error may be responsible. V and J are TRBV11-2 and TRBJ2-3; no firm D call. The CDR3 has 15 amino acids. Per germline, CDR1 SGHAT and CDR2 FQNNGV. CDR3 residues: CVSSATGTTTDTQYF. Here the CDR3 DNA reads TGTGTCAGCAGCGCCACCGGAACGACCACAGATACGCAGTATTTT.

The gene calls are TRBV12-3 or TRBV12-4 and TRBJ1-3; D is uncertain. The V and J ends lost 10 bases and 0 bases respectively, with 16 bases between them. The CDR3 is 15 residues long. CDR3 protein: CATSPRRYSGNTIYF. CDR3 DNA sequence: TGTGCCACCAGCCCGAGACGGTACTCTGGAAACACCATATATTTT.

Note on this clonotype: The junction departs from germline at one end; a sequencing error may be responsible. This rearrangement joins TRBV11-3 to TRBJ1-6, with TRBD1 as a possible D gene (6 bases). The CDR3 runs to 15 residues. Germline V gene lookup returns CDR1 SGHNT and CDR2 YENEEA. CDR3 bases: TGTGCCAACAGCTTAGAGGACAGATATGATTCACCTCTCCACTTT. This gives the protein CANSLEDRYDSPLHF.